The sequence of this TCR beta chain was determined in a study of T cells in tuberculosis (dated by TCRdb to the late 2010s). Turning to the overall study: The study combined CD1B tetramers and high-throughput TCR immunosequencing to characterize T cells specific for the mycobacterial lipid antigen glucose monomycolate (GMM). In a South African clinical cohort, IGRA-negative adolescents, IGRA-positive adolescents with latent tuberculosis and adults with active tuberculosis were compared, with nine to ten people in each group. PBMC from patients with active tuberculosis were archived either before the start of standard anti-tuberculosis treatment or within 7 days of starting that treatment. Broader findings and caveats from the paper: With the diverse GMM-specific repertoire as input, a classifier achieved 85% to 90% accuracy (AUROC 0.90), whereas GEM motif frequencies as input gave approximately 70% accuracy. Clinical samples were selected based on the availability of cryopreserved specimens, with adults included as active tuberculosis cases and adolescents included as controls. Compared with IGRA-negative controls, TCR-alpha repertoires from active tuberculosis had smaller mean NN-distances to GMM-specific TCRs, which suggests clonal expansion of these TCRs. The smaller NN-distances were partly driven by shorter CDR3-alpha lengths in active tuberculosis patients, and the difference for TCR-beta did not reach statistical significance.

TCR libraries were generated with the immunoSEQ multiplex PCR assay, using TCR-beta and/or TCR-alpha/delta assays for each sample. The Illumina high-throughput platform was used to sequence the amplified TCR libraries. The study's own analysis went as follows. Clustering and dimensionality reduction relied on pairwise TCRdist distances among GMM-specific receptors from T cells that were either sorted ex vivo or expanded in vitro. The score assigned to each clinical repertoire was mean NN-distance, meaning the average TCRdist to the nearest 10% of tetramer-positive reference sequences. GEM TCR motif frequency was calculated as the fraction of unique TCRs that matched known GEM sequences in V/J usage and CDR3 length. Active tuberculosis was classified by linear discriminant analysis with leave-one-out cross-validation, implemented in scikit-learn. Not all clones reach the TCRdb copy of this immuneACCESS table, which keeps in-frame sequences only. Checked studies attribute under half of the gap to unresolved V genes and leave the rest unexplained. The DNA gave D and trimming, while V, J and clone size come from that table. The sample profile shows about 34,000 clones; approximately 94% of them were found once. The ten top clones hold about an eighth of the sample.

Details on this clone: What antigen it recognizes has not been identified. The input lacks base qualities; no much larger clone sits a single base away.

Including the terminal cysteine and phenylalanine, the CDR3 comprises 14 residues. Just CDR3 DNA is preserved here, 42 bases in frame from base 1. Ends trimmed: V by 4 bases, J by 7 bases; bases unmatched to a gene: 5. Looking up the germline V gene (reference sequence) yields CDR1 SEHNR and CDR2 FQNEAQ. Sample time point, as interpreted from the label and publication: new active TB diagnosis, blood taken before or within 7 days of starting treatment. The patients with active tuberculosis were newly diagnosed, HIV-seronegative South African adults aged 18 years or older. Confirmation of active tuberculosis came from positive sputum smear microscopy and/or a positive M. tuberculosis culture. Unsorted cryopreserved PBMC were immunosequenced, covering on average around 100,000 T cells per clinical donor.

The receptor was isolated from an adult with tuberculosis. The sequencing here drew on PBMCs, taken at tuberculosis diagnosis. Recombination linked TRBV7-9 to TRBJ2-1, with 9 junctional bases fitting TRBD1. The nucleotide sequence reads TGTGCCAGCAGCTACGGACAGGGGAGGAATGAGCAGTTCTTC. Its protein reads: CASSYGQGRNEQFF.